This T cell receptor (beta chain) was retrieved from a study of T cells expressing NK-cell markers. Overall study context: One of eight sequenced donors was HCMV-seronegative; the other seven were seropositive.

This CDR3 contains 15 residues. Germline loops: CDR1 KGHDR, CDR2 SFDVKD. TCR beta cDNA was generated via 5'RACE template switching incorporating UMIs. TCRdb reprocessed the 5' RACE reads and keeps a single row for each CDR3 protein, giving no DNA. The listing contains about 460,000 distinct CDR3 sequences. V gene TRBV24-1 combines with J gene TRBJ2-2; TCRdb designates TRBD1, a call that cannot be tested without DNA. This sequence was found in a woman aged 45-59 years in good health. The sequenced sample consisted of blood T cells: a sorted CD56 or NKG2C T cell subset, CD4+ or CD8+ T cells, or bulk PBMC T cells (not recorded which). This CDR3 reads CATASGGLFSGELFF.